This T cell receptor beta chain was sequenced during a study of cytomegalovirus exposure and HLA in healthy donors. Regarding this clone: Its antigen is not identified.

Study outcomes and limitations: Information on immune exposure was restricted to one variable (CMV serostatus).

The CDR3 extends over 13 amino acids. V was clipped by 0 bases and J by 6 bases, with 9 bases between them. Germline V gene data show CDR1 as LNHDA and CDR2 as SQIVND (reference sequence). PCR used 60 Vbeta primers and 13 Jbeta primers. The repertoire was sequenced with immunoSEQ multiplex PCR; TCRdb's copy has only in-frame clones and lacks some. The table records under 200,000 clones, 73% of them present only once. The sequenced sample consisted of PBMCs. This clonotype originated in a woman in her 30s in good health and CMV-seronegative. The chain is built from TRBV19 and TRBJ2-7; D is possibly TRBD2 (6 bases). Written as DNA, the CDR3 is TGTGCCAGTAGTATAGACGAGGGAGGCGAGCAGTACTTC. Its translation is CASSIDEGGEQYF.